This T cell receptor beta chain was recorded in a study of early T cells in non-severe SARS-CoV-2 infection. Turning to the study itself: RNA in bulk from unsorted whole blood was sequenced, and chains were unpaired. General study findings and limits: Anti-spike CD8 specificities were favored by VDJdb matching, whose results missed private and CD4 specificities.

Unique molecular identifiers were added to individual cDNA molecules. TCRdb re-called the 5' RACE reads with MiXCR, one entry per CDR3 protein. The sample has roughly 66,000 distinct CDR3 sequences, approximately 8.3% seen once. As regards this clonotype: Its specificity is unknown.

Sequencing used whole blood. This TCR was recovered from an adult who was a healthcare worker with PCR-confirmed SARS-CoV-2 infection or an uninfected control (not recorded which).

The CDR3 sequence: CASSVVPGAPYNEQFF. In DNA form, the CDR3 reads TGTGCCAGCAGCGTAGTACCGGGTGCACCCTACAATGAGCAGTTCTTC. The V and J genes are TRBV9 and TRBJ2-1; D gene uncertain. The germline V and J ends were trimmed by 0 bases and 2 bases, with 12 bases remaining between them. The CDR3 covers 16 residues. Germline V lookup: CDR1 SGDLS, CDR2 YYNGEE.